Below, 27 T cell receptor beta chains from the same sample are listed, as sequenced in a study of radiotherapy plus CTLA-4 blockade in lung cancer. Using immunoSEQ multiplex PCR, the repertoire was profiled, and TCRdb retains in-frame clones only, with some absent. The sample lists some 74,000 clones; 78% were seen once. Source: peripheral blood, taken from a patient treated with radiotherapy plus ipilimumab. These receptors were collected from a human donor with non-small cell lung cancer who had a complete response to radiotherapy plus ipilimumab.

V usage is TRBV12-5 and J usage is TRBJ2-2, with a weak D call TRBD1 (5 bases). The V gene lost 1 base and the J gene lost 0 bases, with 9 bases spanning the gap. The CDR3 contains 16 residues. Germline values: CDR1 LGHNT, CDR2 FRNRAP. This CDR3 is CASGLGQGPNTGELFF. The CDR3 DNA is TGTGCTAGTGGTTTGGGCCAGGGCCCGAACACCGGGGAGCTGTTTTTT.

The genes are TRBV29-1 and TRBJ2-5, with D perhaps TRBD1 or TRBD2 (5 bases each). The CDR3 contains 13 residues. From germline, CDR1 is SQVTM and CDR2 ANQGSEA. Trimming cost V 6 bases and J 6 bases, with 17 bases left between them. CDR3 protein: CSVITGTGKTQYF. CDR3 in DNA: TGCAGCGTCATAACAGGTACCGGGAAGACCCAGTACTTC.

The chain has TRBV5-1 and TRBJ2-3; D is unresolved. V dropped 0 bases and J dropped 5 bases, with 10 bases sitting between them. Germline V gene lookup returns CDR1 SGHRS and CDR2 YFSETQ. The CDR3 contains 14 residues. In nucleotides, the CDR3 is TGCGCCAGCAGCTTGGTTTTAGCAGGAGATACGCAGTATTTT. It encodes CASSLVLAGDTQYF.

The chain links TRBV9 to TRBJ2-7; D perhaps matches TRBD1 (5 bases). The V end was cut by 3 bases, the J end by 1 base, with 23 bases between. Germline CDR1 SGDLS, CDR2 YYNGEE. This CDR3 has 18 residues. The CDR3: CASSAHTSGQGISYEQYF. For the CDR3, the DNA is TGTGCCAGCAGCGCCCATACCTCGGGCCAGGGAATTTCCTACGAGCAGTACTTC.

The chain carries TRBV7-9 and TRBJ2-5, with 10 nucleotides matching TRBD2. This CDR3 spans 14 amino acids. Trimming cost V 5 bases and J 3 bases; bases outside gene matches: 3. Germline CDR1 SEHNR, CDR2 FQNEAQ (reference sequence). The CDR3 DNA sequence: TGTGCCAGCAGCCCCGGGACTAGCGAAGAGACCCAGTACTTC. Protein product: CASSPGTSEETQYF.

The chain has TRBV4-1 and TRBJ2-1; TRBD2 matches at 10 bases. The CDR3 totals 16 residues. The junction had 13 bases not matched to a gene; V was cut back by 4 bases and J by 10 bases. The germline V gene has CDR1 MGHRA and CDR2 YSYEKL. This CDR3 reads CASSPAGLAVFREQFF. The CDR3 DNA is TGCGCCAGCAGCCCAGCCGGACTAGCGGTTTTTAGGGAGCAGTTCTTC.

The V and J genes are TRBV5-6 and TRBJ1-1, with a weak D call TRBD1 (5 bases). CDR3 length equals 18 residues. The V gene's germline CDR1 is SGHDT and CDR2 YYEEEE. V was shortened by 5 bases and J by 1 base, with 24 bases between the two germline ends. The CDR3 DNA is TGTGCCAGCAGTTTACCTACAAGGCGGGGGATTAAGAACACTGAAGCTTTCTTT. Translation: CASSLPTRRGIKNTEAFF.

The gene calls are TRBV9 and TRBJ2-5; D is unresolved. This CDR3 has 12 residues. Between the trimmed V and J ends, which lost 4 bases and 5 bases, there was a span of 9 bases. CDR1 is SGDLS, CDR2 YYNGEE, per germline. The CDR3 region is CASSPVGETQYF. Written as DNA, the CDR3 is TGTGCCAGCAGCCCCGTGGGGGAGACCCAGTACTTC.

This clone was seen a handful of times. CDR3 nucleotides: TGCAGCGTTGAAGCGGGGGGGGTGTATGGCTACACCTTC. This encodes CSVEAGGVYGYTF. The chain has TRBV29-1 and TRBJ1-2; possibly TRBD1 for D (5 bases). Trimming took off 1 base at V and 5 bases at J, with 11 bases between the two ends. Germline V CDR1 and CDR2: SQVTM, ANQGSEA. The CDR3 runs 13 residues. The full variable domain, its missing parts supplied by reference TRBV29-1 and TRBJ1-2, is SAVISQKPSRDICQRGTSLTIQCQVDSQVTMMFWYRQQPGQSLTLIATANQGSEATYESGFVIDKFPISRPNLTFSTLTVSNMSPEDSSIYLCSVEAGGVYGYTFGSGTRLTVV.

The chain uses TRBV6-1 and TRBJ2-4, with D hard to call. The germline V and J ends were trimmed by 3 bases and 0 bases, with 6 bases remaining between them. CDR1 is MNHNS and CDR2 is SASEGT in the germline V gene. The length of the CDR3 is 14 residues. CDR3 protein: CASSDPKAKNIQYF. For the CDR3, the DNA is TGTGCCAGCAGTGATCCGAAAGCCAAAAACATTCAGTACTTC.

The chain recombines TRBV6-4 with TRBJ2-1; TRBD1 matches at 10 bases. The CDR3 is 15 amino acids. V shed 3 bases, J shed 6 bases, and the junction held 5 bases outside the gene matches. Germline V gene data show CDR1 as MRHNA and CDR2 as SNTAGT. CDR3 nucleotides: TGTGCCAGCAGTGATACCGGGACAGGGGTCAATGAGCAGTTCTTC. The encoded protein is CASSDTGTGVNEQFF.

This chain connects TRBV5-6 to TRBJ2-2, with D perhaps matching TRBD1 or TRBD2 (5 bases each). V shed 4 bases and J shed 4 bases, with 11 bases lying between them. There are 14 residues in the CDR3. Per the germline V gene, CDR1 is SGHDT and CDR2 is YYEEEE. CDR3 sequence (DNA): TGTGCCAGCAGCCGAGGGACGCGCACCGGGGAGCTGTTTTTT. It is translated as CASSRGTRTGELFF.

This clone was observed a few times. The chain has TRBV2 and TRBJ1-1; D is unclear. This CDR3 has 13 amino acids. V was trimmed by 6 bases and J by 1 base, leaving 9 bases between them. Per the germline V gene, CDR1 is SNHLY and CDR2 is FYNNEI. The CDR3 reads CASRDGRNTEAFF. CDR3 bases: TGTGCCAGCAGAGACGGAAGGAACACTGAAGCTTTCTTT.

The chain combines TRBV5-8 with TRBJ1-1; 7 nucleotides match TRBD1. The CDR3 is 15 amino acids. Germline CDR1 SGHTS, CDR2 YDEGEE. V shed 3 bases, J shed 5 bases, and the junction held 10 bases outside the gene matches. The CDR3 is CASSSPGQYTTEAFF. CDR3 in DNA: TGTGCCAGCAGCTCGCCGGGACAGTATACTACTGAAGCTTTCTTT.

This chain links TRBV30 with TRBJ1-2; D gene ambiguous. This CDR3 has 14 amino acids. Germline CDR1 GTSNPN, CDR2 SVGIG (reference sequence). Trimming cost V 0 bases and J 2 bases, with 10 bases left between them. CDR3 protein: CAWSVHRTNYGYTF. CDR3 coding DNA: TGTGCCTGGAGTGTACATCGAACAAACTATGGCTACACCTTC.

The chain uses TRBV10-3 and TRBJ1-2; D unresolved. This CDR3 comprises 15 residues. Trimming took off 2 bases at V and 3 bases at J, with 13 bases between the two ends. Germline CDR1 is ENHRY and CDR2 is SYGVKD. Here the CDR3 reads CAISEAAAGHYGYTF. CDR3 DNA: TGTGCCATCAGTGAGGCAGCGGCAGGCCACTATGGCTACACCTTC.

The chain recombines TRBV19 with TRBJ1-2; 9 positions match TRBD1. There are 14 residues in the CDR3. Germline CDR1 reads LNHDA; CDR2 reads SQIVND (reference sequence). The trim removed 5 bases at V and 8 bases at J, leaving 9 bases unmatched. CDR3 region: CASSSLQGAIGYTF. Here the CDR3 DNA reads TGTGCCAGTAGTTCCCTACAGGGGGCAATCGGCTACACCTTC. The full variable domain, in which reference TRBV19 and TRBJ1-2 provide the parts outside the CDR3, is DGGITQSPKYLFRKEGQNVTLSCEQNLNHDAMYWYRQDPGQGLRLIYYSQIVNDFQKGDIAEGYSVSREKKESFPLTVTSAQKNPTAFYLCASSSLQGAIGYTFGSGTRLTVV.

This clone was found once. The junction and the germline gene differ at one end; a read error may be behind it. The CDR3 DNA is TGTGCCGGCAGTCAGGATCCTGGGGCCAACGTCCTGACTTTC. Translated, it gives CAGSQDPGANVLTF. The V call is TRBV6-1, the J call TRBJ2-6; no clear D gene. The CDR3 is made up of 14 amino acids. CDR1 and CDR2 (germline): MNHNS, SASEGT.

The chain is built from TRBV2 and TRBJ2-3, with 11 positions matching TRBD1. V lost 6 bases to trimming and J lost 3 bases; unmatched junction nucleotides: 5. In germline, CDR1 is SNHLY, CDR2 FYNNEI. The CDR3 sequence is 15 residues long. The CDR3 loop reads CASSADRGQTDTQYF. DNA for the CDR3: TGTGCCAGCAGCGCGGACAGGGGGCAGACAGATACGCAGTATTTT.

This sequence joins TRBV5-4 and TRBJ2-3, with 11 bases aligning to TRBD2. CDR3 length equals 17 residues. Germline-derived CDR1 and CDR2 are SGHNT and YYREEE (reference sequence). V trimming: 4 bases; J trimming: 5 bases; junction bases outside the gene matches: 12. CDR3 in amino acids: CASSPARSGRGGDTQYF. The CDR3 region has the DNA TGTGCCAGCAGCCCGGCACGTAGCGGGAGGGGAGGAGATACGCAGTATTTT. Combining the CDR3 with reference TRBV5-4 and TRBJ2-3 gives the whole variable domain ETGVTQSPTHLIKTRGQQVTLRCSSQSGHNTVSWYQQALGQGPQFIFQYYREEENGRGNFPPRFSGLQFPNYSSELNVNALELDDSALYLCASSPARSGRGGDTQYFGPGTRLTVL.

The chain joins TRBV19 to TRBJ1-5; the D is unclear. The CDR3 spans 13 residues. CDR1 LNHDA and CDR2 SQIVND come from the germline V gene (reference sequence). The germline V and J ends were trimmed by 5 bases and 2 bases, with 7 bases remaining between them. CDR3 protein: CASSWLGNQPQHF. The CDR3 DNA follows: TGTGCCAGTAGTTGGTTAGGCAATCAGCCCCAGCATTTT.

This clone appeared a few times. V is TRBV4-3 and J is TRBJ1-2; no clear D gene. CDR1 LGHNA and CDR2 YSLEER come from the germline V gene. The V and J ends lost 1 base and 5 bases respectively, with 14 bases between them. This CDR3 has 15 residues. The CDR3 DNA reads as TGCGCCAGCAGCCAAGTCCCGGGTATCGTTTATGGCTACACCTTC. It translates to CASSQVPGIVYGYTF.

The chain employs TRBV6-4 and TRBJ2-1; D is ambiguous. The CDR3 is made up of 14 amino acids. Germline CDR1 is MRHNA and CDR2 is SNTAGT. The V end lost 0 bases, the J end lost 9 bases, and 12 bases lay between the germline ends. The CDR3 reads CASSDSVGRSEQFF. The CDR3 bases are TGTGCCAGCAGTGACTCGGTTGGGCGAAGTGAGCAGTTCTTC.

V is TRBV27 and J is TRBJ2-3; D is unclear. Germline CDR1 and CDR2: MNHEY and SMNVEV (reference sequence). This CDR3 comprises 13 residues. Trimming removed 3 bases from V and 4 bases from J, with 8 bases in between. The CDR3 DNA is TGTGCCAGCAGTTTCGCTGAGTCAGATACGCAGTATTTT. Its protein is CASSFAESDTQYF.

V usage is TRBV11-3 and J usage is TRBJ1-1; D might be TRBD1 (5 bases). Germline-derived CDR1 and CDR2 are SGHNT and YENEEA. The CDR3 is 12 residues long. Trimming left V 1 base short and J 9 bases short, with 9 bases between. CDR3 in DNA: TGTGCCAGCAGCTTAGTGGGGGGGAAAGCTTTCTTT. As protein: CASSLVGGKAFF.

V usage is TRBV6-1 and J usage is TRBJ1-5, with D possibly TRBD1 on 5 matching bases. The germline V gene encodes CDR1 MNHNS and CDR2 SASEGT. V lost 10 bases to trimming and J lost 3 bases, with 16 bases between them. CDR3 length: 14 residues. The CDR3 DNA is TGTGCCACCAGGGAGGGGACCATCAATCAGCCCCAGCATTTT. It translates to CATREGTINQPQHF.

The chain joins TRBV7-8 to TRBJ2-2; D not resolved. Looked up from germline, CDR1 is SGHVS and CDR2 is FQNEAQ. The CDR3 is 16 residues long. Trimming took 1 base from V and 3 from J, leaving 12 bases between them. As DNA, the CDR3 is TGTGCCAGCAGCTTAGTGTCTACTACGTACACCGGGGAGCTGTTTTTT. Translated, it gives CASSLVSTTYTGELFF.